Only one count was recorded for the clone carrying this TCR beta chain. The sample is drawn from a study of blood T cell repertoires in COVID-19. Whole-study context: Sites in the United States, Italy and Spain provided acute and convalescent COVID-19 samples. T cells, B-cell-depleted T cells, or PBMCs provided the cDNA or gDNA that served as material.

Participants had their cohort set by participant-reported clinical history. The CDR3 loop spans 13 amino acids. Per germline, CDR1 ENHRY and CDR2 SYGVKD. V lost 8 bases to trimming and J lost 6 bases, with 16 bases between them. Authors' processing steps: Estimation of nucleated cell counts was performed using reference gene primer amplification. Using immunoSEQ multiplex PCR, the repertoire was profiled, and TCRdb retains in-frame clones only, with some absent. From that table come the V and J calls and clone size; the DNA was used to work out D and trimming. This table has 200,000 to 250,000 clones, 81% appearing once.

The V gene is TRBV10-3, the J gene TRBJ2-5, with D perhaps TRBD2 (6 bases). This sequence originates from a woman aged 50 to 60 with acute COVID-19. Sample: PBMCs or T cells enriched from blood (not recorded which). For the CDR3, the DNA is TGTGCCATCGGAGGGGTCGAGGGCAAGACCCAGTACTTC. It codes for CAIGGVEGKTQYF.